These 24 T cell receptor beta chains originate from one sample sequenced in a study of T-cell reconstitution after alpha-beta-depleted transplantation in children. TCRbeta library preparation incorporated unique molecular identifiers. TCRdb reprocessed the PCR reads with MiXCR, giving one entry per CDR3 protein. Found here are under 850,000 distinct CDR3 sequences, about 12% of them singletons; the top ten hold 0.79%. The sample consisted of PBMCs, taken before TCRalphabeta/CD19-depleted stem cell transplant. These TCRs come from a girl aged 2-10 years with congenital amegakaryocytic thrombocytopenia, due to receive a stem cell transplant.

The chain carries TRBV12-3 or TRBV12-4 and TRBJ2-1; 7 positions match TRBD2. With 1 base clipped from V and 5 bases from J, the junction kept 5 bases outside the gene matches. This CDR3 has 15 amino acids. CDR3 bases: TGTGCCAGCAGTTTAGAACTAGCGAGTAACAATGAGCAGTTCTTC. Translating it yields CASSLELASNNEQFF.

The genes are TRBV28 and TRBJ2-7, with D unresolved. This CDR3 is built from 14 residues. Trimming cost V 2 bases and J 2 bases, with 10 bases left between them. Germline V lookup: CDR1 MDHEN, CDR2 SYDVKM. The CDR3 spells CASSLGRRPYEQYF. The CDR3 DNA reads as TGTGCCAGCAGTTTAGGCAGGCGTCCCTACGAGCAGTACTTC.

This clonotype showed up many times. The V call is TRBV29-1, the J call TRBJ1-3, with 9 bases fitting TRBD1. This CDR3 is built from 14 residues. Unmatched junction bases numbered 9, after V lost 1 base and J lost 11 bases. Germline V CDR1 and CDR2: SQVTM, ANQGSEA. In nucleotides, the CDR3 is TGCAGCGTTGAAGTAACAGGGGGCAGTAGGGCCATATATTTT. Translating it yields CSVEVTGGSRAIYF.

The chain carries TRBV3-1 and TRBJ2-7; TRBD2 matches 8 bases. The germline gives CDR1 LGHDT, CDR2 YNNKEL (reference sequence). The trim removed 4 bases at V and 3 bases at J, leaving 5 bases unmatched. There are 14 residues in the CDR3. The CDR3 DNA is TGTGCCAGCAGCCCGACTAGCGTATACTACGAGCAGTACTTC. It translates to CASSPTSVYYEQYF.

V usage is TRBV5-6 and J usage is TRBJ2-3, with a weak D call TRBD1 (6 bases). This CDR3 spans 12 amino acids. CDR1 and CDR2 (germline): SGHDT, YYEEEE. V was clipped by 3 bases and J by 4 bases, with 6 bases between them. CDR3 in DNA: TGTGCCAGCAGCTGGACAGCAGATACGCAGTATTTT. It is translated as CASSWTADTQYF. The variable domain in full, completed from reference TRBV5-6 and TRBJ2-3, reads DAGVTQSPTHLIKTRGQQVTLRCSPKSGHDTVSWYQQALGQGPQFIFQYYEEEERQRGNFPDRFSGHQFPNYSSELNVNALLLGDSALYLCASSWTADTQYFGPGTRLTVL.

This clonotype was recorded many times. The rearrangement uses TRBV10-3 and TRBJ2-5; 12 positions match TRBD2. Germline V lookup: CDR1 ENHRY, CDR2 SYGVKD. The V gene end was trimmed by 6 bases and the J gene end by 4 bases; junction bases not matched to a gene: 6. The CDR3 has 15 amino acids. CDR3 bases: TGTGCCATCAGGGCCGGACTAGCGGGATTAGAGACCCAGTACTTC. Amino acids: CAIRAGLAGLETQYF.

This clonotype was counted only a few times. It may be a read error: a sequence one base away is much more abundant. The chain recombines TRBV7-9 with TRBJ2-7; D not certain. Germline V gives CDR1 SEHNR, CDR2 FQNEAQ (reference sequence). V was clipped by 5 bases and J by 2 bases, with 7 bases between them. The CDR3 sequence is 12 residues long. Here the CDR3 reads CASSLHPYEQYF. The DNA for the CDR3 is TGTGCCAGCAGCCTCCATCCCTACGAGCAGTACTTC. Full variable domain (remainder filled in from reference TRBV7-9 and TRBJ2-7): DTGVSQNPRHKITKRGQNVTFRCDPISEHNRLYWYRQTLGQGPEFLTYFQNEAQLEKSRLLSDRFSAERPKGSFSTLEIQRTEQGDSAMYLCASSLHPYEQYFGPGTRLTVT.

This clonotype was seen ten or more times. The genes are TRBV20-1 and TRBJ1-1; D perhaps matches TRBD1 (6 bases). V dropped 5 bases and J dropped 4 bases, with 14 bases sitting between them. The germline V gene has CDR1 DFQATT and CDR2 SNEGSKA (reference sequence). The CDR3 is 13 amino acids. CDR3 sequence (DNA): TGCAGTGCTCGGTACAGGGTAGGCACTGAAGCTTTCTTT. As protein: CSARYRVGTEAFF.

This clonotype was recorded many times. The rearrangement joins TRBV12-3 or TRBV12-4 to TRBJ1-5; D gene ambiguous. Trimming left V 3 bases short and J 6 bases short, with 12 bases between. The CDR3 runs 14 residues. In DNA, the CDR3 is TGTGCCAGCAGTTTGAGTAGGGAGAGTCAGCCCCAGCATTTT. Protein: CASSLSRESQPQHF.

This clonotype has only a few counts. As DNA, the CDR3 is TGCAGCGTTGCTGACACAGGAACTGAAGCTTTCTTT. It yields the protein CSVADTGTEAFF. This rearrangement joins TRBV29-1 to TRBJ1-1, with a weak D call TRBD1 (5 bases). With 4 bases removed from V and 5 bases from J, the gap between germline ends came to 11 bases. In germline, CDR1 is SQVTM, CDR2 ANQGSEA. The CDR3 contains 12 residues.

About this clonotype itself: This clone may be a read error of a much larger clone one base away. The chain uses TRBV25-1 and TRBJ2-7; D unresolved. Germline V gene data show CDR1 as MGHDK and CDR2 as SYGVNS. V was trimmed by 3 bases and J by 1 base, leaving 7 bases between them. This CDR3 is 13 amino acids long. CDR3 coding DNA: TGTGCCAGCAGTGAGTGGGGTTCCTACGAGCAGTACTTC. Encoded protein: CASSEWGSYEQYF.

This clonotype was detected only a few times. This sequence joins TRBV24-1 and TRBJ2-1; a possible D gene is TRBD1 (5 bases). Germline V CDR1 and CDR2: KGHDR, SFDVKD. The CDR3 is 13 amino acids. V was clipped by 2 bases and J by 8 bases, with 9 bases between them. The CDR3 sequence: CATSDSGFDEQFF. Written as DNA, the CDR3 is TGTGCCACCAGTGATTCAGGGTTTGATGAGCAGTTCTTC.

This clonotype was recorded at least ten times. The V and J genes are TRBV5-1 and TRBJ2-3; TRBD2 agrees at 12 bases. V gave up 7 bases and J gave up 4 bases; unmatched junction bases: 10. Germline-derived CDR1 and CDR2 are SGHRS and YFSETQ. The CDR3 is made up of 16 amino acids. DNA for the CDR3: TGCGCCAGCCTTCGAGGACTAGCGGGATCATCAGATACGCAGTATTTT. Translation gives CASLRGLAGSSDTQYF.

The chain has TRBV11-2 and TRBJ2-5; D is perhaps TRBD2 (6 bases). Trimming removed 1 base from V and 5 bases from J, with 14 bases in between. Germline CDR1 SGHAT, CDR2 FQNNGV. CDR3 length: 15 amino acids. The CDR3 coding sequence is TGTGCCAGCAGCTTAGGGGGGGATTGGGGGGAGACCCAGTACTTC. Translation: CASSLGGDWGETQYF. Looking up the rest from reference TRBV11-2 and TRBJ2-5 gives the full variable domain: EAGVAQSPRYKIIEKRQSVAFWCNPISGHATLYWYQQILGQGPKLLIQFQNNGVVDDSQLPKDRFSAERLKGVDSTLKIQPAKLEDSAVYLCASSLGGDWGETQYFGPGTRLLVL.

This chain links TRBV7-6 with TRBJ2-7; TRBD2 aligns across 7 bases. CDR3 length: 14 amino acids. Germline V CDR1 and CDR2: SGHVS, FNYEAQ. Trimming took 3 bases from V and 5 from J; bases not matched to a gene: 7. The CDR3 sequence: CASSLGQGGNEQYF. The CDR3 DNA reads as TGTGCCAGCAGCTTGGGTCAGGGAGGGAACGAGCAGTACTTC.

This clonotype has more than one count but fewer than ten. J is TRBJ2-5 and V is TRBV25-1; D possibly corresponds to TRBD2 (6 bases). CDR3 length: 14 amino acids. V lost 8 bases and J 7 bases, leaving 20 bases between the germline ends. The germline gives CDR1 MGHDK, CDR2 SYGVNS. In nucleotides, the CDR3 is TGTGCCAGCTCCTATTTGGGGGAGGAAGGGACCCAGTACTTC. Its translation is CASSYLGEEGTQYF.

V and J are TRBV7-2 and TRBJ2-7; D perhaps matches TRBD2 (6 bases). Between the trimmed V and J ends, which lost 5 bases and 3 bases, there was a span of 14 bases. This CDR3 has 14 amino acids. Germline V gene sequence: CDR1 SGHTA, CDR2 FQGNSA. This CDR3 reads CASSGPTSNYEQYF. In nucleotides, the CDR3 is TGTGCCAGCAGCGGGCCAACTAGCAACTACGAGCAGTACTTC.

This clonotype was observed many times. CDR3 sequence: CASSLRQGPNSPLHF. Written as DNA, the CDR3 is TGTGCCAGCAGCCTTAGACAGGGACCGAATTCACCCCTCCACTTT. The rearrangement uses TRBV9 and TRBJ1-6, with 7 bases aligning to TRBD1. This CDR3 contains 15 residues. Germline V gene sequence: CDR1 SGDLS, CDR2 YYNGEE. Trimming removed 4 bases from V and 7 bases from J; junction bases left unmatched: 8.

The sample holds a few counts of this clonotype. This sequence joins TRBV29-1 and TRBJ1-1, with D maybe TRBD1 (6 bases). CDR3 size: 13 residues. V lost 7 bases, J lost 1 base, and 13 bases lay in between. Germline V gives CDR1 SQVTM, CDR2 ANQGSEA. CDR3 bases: TGCAGCGCTCGGACAGCTTGGAACACTGAAGCTTTCTTT. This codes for CSARTAWNTEAFF.

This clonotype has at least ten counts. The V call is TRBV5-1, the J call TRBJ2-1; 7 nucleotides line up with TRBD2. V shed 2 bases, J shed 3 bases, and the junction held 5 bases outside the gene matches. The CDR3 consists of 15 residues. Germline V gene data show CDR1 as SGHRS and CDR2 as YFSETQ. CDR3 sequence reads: CASSFRSGNYNEQFF. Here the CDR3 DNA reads TGCGCCAGCAGCTTTCGCAGCGGGAACTACAATGAGCAGTTCTTC.

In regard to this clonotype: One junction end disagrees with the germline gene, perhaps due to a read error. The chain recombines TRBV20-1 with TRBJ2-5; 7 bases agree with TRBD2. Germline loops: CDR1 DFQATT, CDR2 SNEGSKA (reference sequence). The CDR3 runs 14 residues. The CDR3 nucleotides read TGCAGTGCGAGAGGCCTAGCGGAATGGGAGACCCAGTACTTC. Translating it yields CSARGLAEWETQYF.

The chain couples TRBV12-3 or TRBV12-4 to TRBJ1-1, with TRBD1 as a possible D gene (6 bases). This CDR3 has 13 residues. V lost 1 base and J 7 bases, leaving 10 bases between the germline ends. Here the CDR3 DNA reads TGTGCCAGCAGTTTAGACAGGGCTAGTGAAGCTTTCTTT. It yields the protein CASSLDRASEAFF.

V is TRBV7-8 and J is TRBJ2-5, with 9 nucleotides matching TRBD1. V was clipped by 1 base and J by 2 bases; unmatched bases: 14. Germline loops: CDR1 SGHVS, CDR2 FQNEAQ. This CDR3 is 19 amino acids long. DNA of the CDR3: TGTGCCAGCAGCTTAGTCCCCGGCCGCGGACAGGGGAGGCAAGAGACCCAGTACTTC. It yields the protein CASSLVPGRGQGRQETQYF.

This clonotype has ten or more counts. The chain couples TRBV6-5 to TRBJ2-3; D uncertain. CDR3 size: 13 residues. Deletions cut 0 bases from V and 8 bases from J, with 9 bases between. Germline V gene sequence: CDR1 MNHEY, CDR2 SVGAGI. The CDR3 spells CASSYSRPGTQYF. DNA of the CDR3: TGTGCCAGCAGTTACTCCCGGCCGGGTACGCAGTATTTT.